The clone carrying this TCR beta chain was seen only a few times. No antigen is known for it. The data originate from a study of cytomegalovirus exposure and HLA in healthy donors. Study observations and caveats: Sequencing had likely introduced a cluster of highly shared sequence variants as an artifact. Highest at DRB1 and lowest at HLA-C, TCR association rates differed among HLA loci in a later analysis. In a later analysis, at a false discovery rate of 0.05, over 15,000 TCR beta sequences were associated with HLA alleles. Follow-up analysis seemed to connect common viral pathogens with several of the most significant clusters identified.

Primers: 60 Vbeta forward and 13 Jbeta reverse. This table comes from immunoSEQ multiplex PCR, and its TCRdb copy is limited to in-frame clones, with some not included. The sample includes 250,000 to 350,000 clones, 70% to 90% of them seen just once. Germline loops: CDR1 MNHEY, CDR2 SVGAGI. CDR3 size: 12 residues. V lost 3 bases to trimming and J lost 9 bases, with 9 bases between them. The rearrangement joins TRBV6-5 to TRBJ2-1; no reliable D call. The origin of this receptor is a man in his forties in good health and CMV-seropositive. The sequencing input was PBMCs. CDR3 amino acids: CASSYLGSEQFF. CDR3 coding DNA: TGTGCCAGCAGTTATCTCGGTAGTGAGCAGTTCTTC.